The present entry profiles one T cell receptor beta chain with its context. The V end lost 3 bases, the J end lost 0 bases, and 6 bases lay between the germline ends. CDR1 and CDR2 from the germline V gene are SGDLS and YYNGEE. The CDR3 is 13 amino acids. The data stem from a study of blood T cells in healthy people across ages. Sample-barcoded 5' priming and a J-beta primer mix drove a second PCR of roughly 6 to 12 cycles. Via MiXCR, TCRdb re-called the 5' RACE reads, giving one row per CDR3 protein. The sample includes 700,000 to 1,000,000 distinct CDR3 sequences, 44% seen only once; the top ten take about a fifth.

The clonotype was recovered from a man in his 60s in good health. The sequenced sample was blood. The V gene is TRBV9, the J gene TRBJ1-2, with D uncertain. The CDR3, as DNA: TGTGCCAGCAGCGCCGGGACTAACTATGGCTACACCTTC. Translated: CASSAGTNYGYTF.